Listed here are 23 T cell receptor beta chains from one sample, sequenced in a study of OX40 agonist ivuxolimab in advanced cancers. Clones were sequenced by immunoSEQ multiplex PCR, and TCRdb holds only the in-frame ones, with some missing. The repertoire holds tens of thousands of clones, with about 81% as singletons. Sequenced material: CD4+ or CD8+ T cells sorted from blood, taken in a trial of the OX40 agonist ivuxolimab. The source of these receptors is an adult with an advanced solid tumor such as melanoma, head and neck, liver or kidney cancer.

The rearrangement joins TRBV7-8 to TRBJ1-1; D is unclear. V dropped 0 bases and J dropped 5 bases, with 10 bases sitting between them. CDR1 is SGHVS, CDR2 FQNEAQ, per germline. CDR3 length: 14 residues. As DNA, the CDR3 is TGTGCCAGCAGCTTAGCGGGTGTTCGGACTGAAGCTTTCTTT. Translated, it gives CASSLAGVRTEAFF.

V usage is TRBV6-5 and J usage is TRBJ1-1, with a weak D call TRBD1 (5 bases). V dropped 6 bases and J dropped 1 base, with 15 bases sitting between them. Germline V gene sequence: CDR1 MNHEY, CDR2 SVGAGI. The CDR3 loop spans 15 amino acids. The CDR3 loop is CASRSSRQGNTEAFF. In nucleotides, the CDR3 is TGTGCCAGCAGGTCGTCTAGGCAGGGGAACACTGAAGCTTTCTTT.

The chain combines TRBV7-8 with TRBJ2-1, with D perhaps TRBD1 or TRBD2 (5 bases each). CDR3 length: 14 residues. V lost 2 bases and J lost 4, with 9 bases in between. CDR1 and CDR2 (germline): SGHVS, FQNEAQ. In nucleotides, the CDR3 is TGTGCCAGCAGCTTAAGGGACCTTTACAATGAGCAGTTCTTC. Amino acid sequence: CASSLRDLYNEQFF.

The V call is TRBV5-1, the J call TRBJ2-3; D tentatively fits TRBD1 or TRBD2 (7 bases each). This CDR3 is built from 14 residues. V was pared by 4 bases and J by 6 bases, with 15 bases between. Germline loops: CDR1 SGHRS, CDR2 YFSETQ. CDR3 nucleotides: TGCGCCAGCAGCCCAGGGGGGGTTTTGGATACGCAGTATTTT. Residues: CASSPGGVLDTQYF.

The gene calls are TRBV29-1 and TRBJ2-6; D gene uncertain. The length of the CDR3 is 13 residues. Trimming cost V 5 bases and J 1 base, with 6 bases left between them. Germline lookup yields CDR1 SQVTM and CDR2 ANQGSEA. The DNA for the CDR3 is TGCAGCGTTTCCGGTTCTGGGGCCAACGTCCTGACTTTC. Translated: CSVSGSGANVLTF.

The CDR3 here is CAWSTPGTSMHTIYF. The CDR3 DNA is TGTGCCTGGAGTACCCCGGGGACCTCTATGCACACCATATATTTT. V is TRBV30 and J is TRBJ1-3, with D perhaps TRBD1 (5 bases). Trimming left V 2 bases short and J 8 bases short, with 19 bases between. The CDR3 totals 15 residues. The germline V gene has CDR1 GTSNPN and CDR2 SVGIG (reference sequence).

The rearrangement links TRBV29-1 to TRBJ2-1, with 9 nucleotides matching TRBD2. This CDR3 is built from 14 residues. Losses at the gene ends were 4 bases for V and 7 bases for J; bases not matched to a gene: 8. Germline CDR1 reads SQVTM; CDR2 reads ANQGSEA. CDR3 amino acids: CSVGLGGGANEQFF. The CDR3 DNA sequence: TGCAGCGTTGGGCTGGGCGGGGGGGCGAATGAGCAGTTCTTC.

The chain recombines TRBV28 with TRBJ2-1, with TRBD1 matching 8 bases. The V gene's germline CDR1 is MDHEN and CDR2 SYDVKM. CDR3 length: 15 residues. The J segment lost 4 bases and the V segment lost 9 bases, leaving 11 bases of the junction unmatched. The CDR3 DNA follows: TGTGCCAGTCGGACCGGGGACAGGCCTTACAATGAGCAGTTCTTC. This encodes CASRTGDRPYNEQFF. The full variable domain, its missing parts supplied by reference TRBV28 and TRBJ2-1, is DVKVTQSSRYLVKRTGEKVFLECVQDMDHENMFWYRQDPGLGLRLIYFSYDVKMKEKGDIPEGYSVSREKKERFSLILESASTNQTSMYLCASRTGDRPYNEQFFGPGTRLTVL.

DNA of the CDR3: TGTGCCAGCTCACCGTCGCCGGGACGGCTTGTCTATGGCTACACCTTC. Its protein product is CASSPSPGRLVYGYTF. J is TRBJ1-2 and V is TRBV18, with D possibly matching TRBD1 (5 bases). The V end was cut by 3 bases, the J end by 4 bases, with 18 bases between. Germline assignment: CDR1 KGHSH and CDR2 LQKENI. This CDR3 has 16 amino acids.

The J gene is TRBJ1-2, the V gene TRBV5-1; D remains ambiguous. Trimming stripped 4 bases from V and 3 bases from J, with 16 bases between. The CDR3 contains 15 residues. Germline values: CDR1 SGHRS, CDR2 YFSETQ. The CDR3 nucleotides read TGCGCCAGCAGCGAGGACCCCGCGAGGGACTATGGCTACACCTTC. Translation gives CASSEDPARDYGYTF.

The genes are TRBV9 and TRBJ1-1; no firm D call. The germline V gene has CDR1 SGDLS and CDR2 YYNGEE. There are 15 residues in the CDR3. Trimming took 3 bases from V and 0 from J, leaving 12 bases between them. The DNA of the CDR3 is TGTGCCAGCAGCGCCGTCGTAGGGTTGAACACTGAAGCTTTCTTT. Protein: CASSAVVGLNTEAFF. Full variable domain (missing parts from reference TRBV9 and TRBJ1-1): DSGVTQTPKHLITATGQRVTLRCSPRSGDLSVYWYQQSLDQGLQFLIQYYNGEERAKGNILERFSAQQFPDLHSELNLSSLELGDSALYFCASSAVVGLNTEAFFGQGTRLTVV.

J is TRBJ2-2 and V is TRBV5-4; TRBD1 agrees at 10 bases. J was trimmed by 5 bases and V by 4 bases; bases with no gene match: 11. The germline gives CDR1 SGHNT, CDR2 YYREEE (reference sequence). The CDR3 is 17 residues long. CDR3 in amino acids: CASSRGTTGGRTGELFF. CDR3 DNA sequence: TGTGCCAGCAGCCGCGGCACGACAGGGGGCAGGACCGGGGAGCTGTTTTTT. The whole variable domain, filled in from reference TRBV5-4 and TRBJ2-2, reads ETGVTQSPTHLIKTRGQQVTLRCSSQSGHNTVSWYQQALGQGPQFIFQYYREEENGRGNFPPRFSGLQFPNYSSELNVNALELDDSALYLCASSRGTTGGRTGELFFGEGSRLTVL.

J is TRBJ1-6 and V is TRBV30; tentative D call: TRBD1 (6 bases). CDR3 size: 15 residues. Looked up from germline, CDR1 is GTSNPN and CDR2 is SVGIG (reference sequence). V was shortened by 0 bases and J by 4 bases, with 10 bases between the two germline ends. The CDR3 reads CAWSVFGTYNSPLHF. CDR3 bases: TGTGCCTGGAGTGTGTTCGGGACATATAATTCACCCCTCCACTTT.

V usage is TRBV20-1 and J usage is TRBJ1-2, with D unclear. The CDR3 is made up of 11 amino acids. Trimming took 5 bases from V and 4 from J, leaving 8 bases between them. Germline V lookup: CDR1 DFQATT, CDR2 SNEGSKA (reference sequence). The CDR3 DNA follows: TGCAGTGCTGAGTCCATCTATGGCTACACCTTC. Translating gives CSAESIYGYTF.

The CDR3 sequence is CASNKQLNTEAFF. In nucleotides, the CDR3 is TGTGCCAGCAACAAACAGTTAAACACTGAAGCTTTCTTT. The rearrangement joins TRBV6-5 to TRBJ1-1; D gene uncertain. CDR1 is MNHEY and CDR2 is SVGAGI in the germline V gene. The CDR3 loop spans 13 amino acids. The V end was cut by 7 bases, the J end by 2 bases, with 11 bases between.

This sequence joins TRBV11-2 and TRBJ2-3, with TRBD2 matching over 14 bases. The V segment lost 4 bases and the J segment 4 bases; nucleotides outside the gene matches: 10. The V gene's germline CDR1 is SGHAT and CDR2 FQNNGV. The CDR3 is 18 amino acids. CDR3 residues: CASSSRTSGGFRADTQYF. The DNA of the CDR3 is TGTGCCAGCAGCTCCCGGACTAGCGGGGGGTTTAGGGCAGATACGCAGTATTTT.

This clone was counted a few times. The rearrangement links TRBV19 to TRBJ2-3; the D is unclear. Germline lookup yields CDR1 LNHDA and CDR2 SQIVND (reference sequence). The V gene lost 9 bases and the J gene lost 4 bases, with 11 bases spanning the gap. This CDR3 has 12 amino acids. The chain's CDR3 is CASLAEPDTQYF. The CDR3 DNA reads TGTGCCAGCCTGGCCGAACCAGATACGCAGTATTTT. Using reference TRBV19 and TRBJ2-3 for the parts outside the CDR3, the full variable domain is DGGITQSPKYLFRKEGQNVTLSCEQNLNHDAMYWYRQDPGQGLRLIYYSQIVNDFQKGDIAEGYSVSREKKESFPLTVTSAQKNPTAFYLCASLAEPDTQYFGPGTRLTVL.

The CDR3, as DNA: TGCGCCAGCAGCCTACAAACAGGTCAATTCTATGGCTACACCTTC. Amino acid sequence: CASSLQTGQFYGYTF. This rearrangement joins TRBV5-1 to TRBJ1-2; maybe TRBD1 (5 bases). The ends were cut back, 4 bases at V and 4 bases at J, with 17 bases in the middle. CDR1 and CDR2 (germline): SGHRS, YFSETQ. The CDR3 totals 15 residues.

This chain uses TRBV4-3 with TRBJ2-1, with D unresolved. CDR1 is LGHNA and CDR2 is YSLEER in the germline V gene. The CDR3 runs 13 residues. Trimming pared 2 bases from V and 3 bases from J, leaving 5 bases between. CDR3 sequence (DNA): TGCGCCAGCAGCCAACAGGACTACAATGAGCAGTTCTTC. It translates to CASSQQDYNEQFF.

The chain combines TRBV11-2 with TRBJ1-4; a possible D gene is TRBD1 (6 bases). The germline V gene has CDR1 SGHAT and CDR2 FQNNGV. This CDR3 spans 14 amino acids. Trimming removed 1 base from V and 10 bases from J, with 13 bases in between. The CDR3 DNA follows: TGTGCCAGCAGCTTAGGAAGGGGCAGGGGAAAACTGTTTTTT. Its protein product is CASSLGRGRGKLFF.

CDR3 amino acids: CASSHGTLGPAQHF. CDR3 coding DNA: TGTGCCAGCAGTCACGGGACACTCGGCCCAGCCCAGCATTTT. The J gene is TRBJ1-5, the V gene TRBV2; D may be TRBD1 (6 bases). Germline values: CDR1 SNHLY, CDR2 FYNNEI. The CDR3 extends over 14 amino acids. V lost 5 bases, J lost 11 bases, and 19 bases lay in between.

This clone has just one count. The chain links TRBV19 to TRBJ1-1; 9 bases match TRBD1. There are 17 residues in the CDR3. The J segment lost 0 bases and the V segment lost 1 base, leaving 6 bases of the junction unmatched. The germline gives CDR1 LNHDA, CDR2 SQIVND (reference sequence). The CDR3 region is CASSIGGTGFVNTEAFF. For the CDR3, the DNA is TGTGCCAGTAGTATAGGTGGGACAGGGTTTGTGAACACTGAAGCTTTCTTT.

The J gene is TRBJ2-1, the V gene TRBV6-6; 7 positions agree with TRBD1. The CDR3 consists of 14 residues. With V trimmed by 5 bases and J by 6 bases, 7 bases remained unmatched. Germline assignment: CDR1 MNHNY and CDR2 SVGAGI (reference sequence). CDR3 bases: TGTGCCAGCAGTAATCGGGACAGCCTCAATGAGCAGTTCTTC. It encodes CASSNRDSLNEQFF.